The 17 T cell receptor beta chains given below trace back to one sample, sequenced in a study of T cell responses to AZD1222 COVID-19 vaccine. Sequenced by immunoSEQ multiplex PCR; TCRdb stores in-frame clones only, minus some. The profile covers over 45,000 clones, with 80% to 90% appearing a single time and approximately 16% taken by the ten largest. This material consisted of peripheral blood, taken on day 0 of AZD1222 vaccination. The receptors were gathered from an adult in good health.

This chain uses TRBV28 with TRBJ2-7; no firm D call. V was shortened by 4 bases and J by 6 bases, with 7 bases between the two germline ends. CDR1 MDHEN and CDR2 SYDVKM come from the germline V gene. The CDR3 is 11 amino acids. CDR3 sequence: CASSSWGEQYF. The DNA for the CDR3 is TGTGCCAGCAGTTCTTGGGGCGAGCAGTACTTC.

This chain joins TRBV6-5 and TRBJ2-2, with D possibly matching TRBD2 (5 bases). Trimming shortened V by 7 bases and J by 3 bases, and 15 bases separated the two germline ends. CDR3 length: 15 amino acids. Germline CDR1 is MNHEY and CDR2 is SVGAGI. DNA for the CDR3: TGTGCCAGCACCAAAGGAGGTCCGGACACCGGGGAGCTGTTTTTT. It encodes CASTKGGPDTGELFF.

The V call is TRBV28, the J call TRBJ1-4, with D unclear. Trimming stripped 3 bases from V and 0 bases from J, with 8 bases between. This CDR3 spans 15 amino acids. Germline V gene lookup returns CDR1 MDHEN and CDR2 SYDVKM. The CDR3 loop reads CASSFSGATNEKLFF. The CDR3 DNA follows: TGTGCCAGCAGTTTCTCCGGGGCAACTAATGAAAAACTGTTTTTT.

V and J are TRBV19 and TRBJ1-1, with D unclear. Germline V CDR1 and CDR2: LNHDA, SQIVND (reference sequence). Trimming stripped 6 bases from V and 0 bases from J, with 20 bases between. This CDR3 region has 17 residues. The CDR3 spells CASSELRRPSMNTEAFF. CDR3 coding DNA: TGTGCCAGTAGCGAACTAAGACGGCCGAGTATGAACACTGAAGCTTTCTTT. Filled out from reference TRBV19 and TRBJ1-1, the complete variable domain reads DGGITQSPKYLFRKEGQNVTLSCEQNLNHDAMYWYRQDPGQGLRLIYYSQIVNDFQKGDIAEGYSVSREKKESFPLTVTSAQKNPTAFYLCASSELRRPSMNTEAFFGQGTRLTVV.

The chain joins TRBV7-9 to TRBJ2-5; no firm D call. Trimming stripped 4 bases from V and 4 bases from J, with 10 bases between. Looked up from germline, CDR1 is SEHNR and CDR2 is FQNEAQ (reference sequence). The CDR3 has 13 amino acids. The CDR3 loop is CASSSTRRETQYF. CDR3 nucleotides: TGTGCCAGCAGCTCGACACGTCGAGAGACCCAGTACTTC.

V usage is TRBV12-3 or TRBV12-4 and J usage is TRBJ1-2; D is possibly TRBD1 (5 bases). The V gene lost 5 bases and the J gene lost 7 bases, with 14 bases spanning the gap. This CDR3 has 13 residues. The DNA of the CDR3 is TGTGCCAGCAGTCCGCGACAGCTCCGTGGCTACACCTTC. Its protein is CASSPRQLRGYTF.

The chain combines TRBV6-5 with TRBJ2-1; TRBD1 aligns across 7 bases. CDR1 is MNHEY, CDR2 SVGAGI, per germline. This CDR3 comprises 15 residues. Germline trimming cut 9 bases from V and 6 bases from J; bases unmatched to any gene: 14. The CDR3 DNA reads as TGTGCCAGTGTTGACGGGACAGCTAGGCTCAATGAGCAGTTCTTC. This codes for CASVDGTARLNEQFF.

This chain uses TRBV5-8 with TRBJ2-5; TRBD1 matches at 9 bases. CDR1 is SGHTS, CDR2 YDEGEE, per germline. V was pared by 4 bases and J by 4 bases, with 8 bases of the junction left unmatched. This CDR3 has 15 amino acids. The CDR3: CASSLYRGLGETQYF. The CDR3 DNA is TGTGCCAGCAGCCTGTACAGGGGGCTGGGAGAGACCCAGTACTTC.

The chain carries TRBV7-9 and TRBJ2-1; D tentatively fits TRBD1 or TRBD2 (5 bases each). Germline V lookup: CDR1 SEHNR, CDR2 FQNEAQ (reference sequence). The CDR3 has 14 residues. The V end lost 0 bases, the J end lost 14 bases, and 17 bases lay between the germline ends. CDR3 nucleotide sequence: TGTGCCAGCAGCTTAGCCATCGGGGCACCTTCAGAGTTCTTC. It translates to CASSLAIGAPSEFF.

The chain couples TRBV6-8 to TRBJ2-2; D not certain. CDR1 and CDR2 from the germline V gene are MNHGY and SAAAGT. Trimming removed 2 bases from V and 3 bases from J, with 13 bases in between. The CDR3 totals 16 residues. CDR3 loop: CASSYPRLPHTGELFF. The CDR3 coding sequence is TGTGCCAGCAGTTACCCCCGACTCCCCCACACCGGGGAGCTGTTTTTT.

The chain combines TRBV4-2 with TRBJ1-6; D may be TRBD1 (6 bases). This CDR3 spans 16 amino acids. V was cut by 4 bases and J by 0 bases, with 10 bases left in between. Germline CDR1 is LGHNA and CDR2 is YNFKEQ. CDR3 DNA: TGTGCCAGCAGCCCTCAGGGGAACTCCTATAATTCACCCCTCCACTTT. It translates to CASSPQGNSYNSPLHF.

Here the CDR3 reads CASSLGQHGYTF. The DNA for the CDR3 is TGTGCCAGCAGCTTGGGACAGCATGGCTACACCTTC. The chain has TRBV5-6 and TRBJ1-2, with D maybe TRBD1 (5 bases). This CDR3 spans 12 amino acids. Deletions cut 0 bases from V and 6 bases from J, with 6 bases between. In germline, CDR1 is SGHDT, CDR2 YYEEEE.

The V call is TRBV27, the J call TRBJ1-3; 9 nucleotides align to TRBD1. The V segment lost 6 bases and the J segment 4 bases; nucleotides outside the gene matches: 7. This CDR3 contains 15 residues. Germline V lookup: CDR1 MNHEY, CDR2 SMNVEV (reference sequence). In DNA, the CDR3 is TGTGCCAGCAGGCTTAGGACAGGGGTCGGAAACACCATATATTTT. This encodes CASRLRTGVGNTIYF.

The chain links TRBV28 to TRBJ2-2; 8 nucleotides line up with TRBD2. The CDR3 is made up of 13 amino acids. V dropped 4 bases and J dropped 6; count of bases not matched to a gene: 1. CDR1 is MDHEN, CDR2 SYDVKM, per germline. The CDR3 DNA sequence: TGTGCCAGCAGTTCGGGGGGGGCCGGGGAGCTGTTTTTT. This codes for CASSSGGAGELFF.

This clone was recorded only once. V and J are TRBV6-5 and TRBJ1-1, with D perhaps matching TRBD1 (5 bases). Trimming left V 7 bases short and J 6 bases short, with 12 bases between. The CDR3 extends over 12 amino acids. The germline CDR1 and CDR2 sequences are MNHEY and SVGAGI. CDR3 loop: CASTLPGPEAFF. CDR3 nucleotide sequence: TGTGCCAGCACCCTGCCAGGGCCTGAAGCTTTCTTT.

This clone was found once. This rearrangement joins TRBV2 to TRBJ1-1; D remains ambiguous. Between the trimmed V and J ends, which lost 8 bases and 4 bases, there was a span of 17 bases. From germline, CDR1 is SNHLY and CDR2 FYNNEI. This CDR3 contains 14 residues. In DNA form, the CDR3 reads TGTGCCAGCGAGTTGTCAGATTATTCCACTGAAGCTTTCTTT. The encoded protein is CASELSDYSTEAFF.

Here the CDR3 reads CASSHRRQLGNQPQHF. As DNA, the CDR3 is TGTGCCAGCAGCCACCGGAGGCAGTTGGGCAATCAGCCCCAGCATTTT. The gene calls are TRBV4-2 and TRBJ1-5, with D unresolved. The V gene's germline CDR1 is LGHNA and CDR2 YNFKEQ. The V and J ends lost 3 bases and 2 bases respectively, with 14 bases between them. CDR3 length equals 16 residues.